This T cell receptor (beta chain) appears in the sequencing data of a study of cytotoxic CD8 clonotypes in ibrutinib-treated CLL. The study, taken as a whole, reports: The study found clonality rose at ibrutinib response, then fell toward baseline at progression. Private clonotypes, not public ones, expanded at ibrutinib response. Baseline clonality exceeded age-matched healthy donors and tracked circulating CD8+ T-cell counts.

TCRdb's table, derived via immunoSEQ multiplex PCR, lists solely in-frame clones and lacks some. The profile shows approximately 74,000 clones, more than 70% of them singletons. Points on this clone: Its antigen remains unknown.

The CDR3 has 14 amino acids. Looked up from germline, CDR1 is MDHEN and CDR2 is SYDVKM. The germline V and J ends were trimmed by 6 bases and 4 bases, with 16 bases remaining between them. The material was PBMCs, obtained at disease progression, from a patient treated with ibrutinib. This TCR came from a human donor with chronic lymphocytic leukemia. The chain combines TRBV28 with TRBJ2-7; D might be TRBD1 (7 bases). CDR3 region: CASSLKQGRYEQYF. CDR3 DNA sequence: TGTGCCAGCAGCCTAAAACAGGGGAGGTACGAGCAGTACTTC.